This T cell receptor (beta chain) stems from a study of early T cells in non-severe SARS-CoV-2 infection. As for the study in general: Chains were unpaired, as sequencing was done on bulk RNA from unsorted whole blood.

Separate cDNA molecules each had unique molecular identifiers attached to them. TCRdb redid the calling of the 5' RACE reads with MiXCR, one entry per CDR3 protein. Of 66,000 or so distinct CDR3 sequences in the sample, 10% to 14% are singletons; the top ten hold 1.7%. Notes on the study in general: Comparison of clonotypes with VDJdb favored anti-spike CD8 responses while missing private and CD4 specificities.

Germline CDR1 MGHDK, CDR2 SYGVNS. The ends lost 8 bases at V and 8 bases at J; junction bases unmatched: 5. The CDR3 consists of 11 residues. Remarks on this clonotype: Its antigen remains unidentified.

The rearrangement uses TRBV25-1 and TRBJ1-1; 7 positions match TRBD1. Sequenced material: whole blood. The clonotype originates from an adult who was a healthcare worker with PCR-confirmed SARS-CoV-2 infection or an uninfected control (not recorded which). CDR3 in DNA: TGTGCCAGCTTAGACAGGGCCGAAGCTTTCTTT. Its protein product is CASLDRAEAFF.